Each of the 2 T cell receptor beta chains below was sequenced from the same sample in a study of lymphopenia after photon versus proton radiotherapy (dated by TCRdb to the late 2010s). The library relied on the immunoSEQ multiplex PCR assay. Entries here come from immuneACCESS through TCRdb and include only in-frame sequences with V and J called. Some clones fail to appear in such tables; in the studies checked, an unresolved V gene covers under half of the shortfall, and the cause of the remainder is unknown. The sample table contains tens of thousands of clones; only one count was recorded for approximately 87% of them. The ten most abundant clones make up roughly 15% of the sample. This material consisted of peripheral blood, taken from a patient treated with proton-based radiotherapy. These receptors came from a woman aged 70-85 years with pancreatic cancer.

The V call is TRBV29-1, the J call TRBJ2-2, with 8 bases aligning to TRBD1. This CDR3 contains 15 residues. Germline V CDR1 and CDR2: SQVTM, ANQGSEA. V trimming: 4 bases; J trimming: 8 bases; junction bases outside the gene matches: 12. DNA of the CDR3: TGCAGCGTTGGGCCTTCGGACAGGGCTTTAGGGGAGCTGTTTTTT. Translating gives CSVGPSDRALGELFF.

J is TRBJ2-5 and V is TRBV6-5; 9 positions agree with TRBD2. With 7 bases clipped from V and 4 bases from J, the junction kept 4 bases outside the gene matches. Germline CDR1 MNHEY, CDR2 SVGAGI. The CDR3 length is 13 residues. The CDR3 is CASNQREAETQYF. The CDR3 DNA is TGTGCCAGCAATCAGCGGGAGGCAGAGACCCAGTACTTC.